This T cell receptor (beta chain) was recorded in a study of cytomegalovirus exposure and HLA in healthy donors. Study background: Earlier findings included some 120 million unique TCR beta sequences obtained from roughly 200 million T cells.

This clone has just a few counts. Primers for the PCR totalled 60 Vbeta and 13 Jbeta. Only in-frame clones appear in the TCRdb table, and some are missing; sequencing was by immunoSEQ multiplex PCR. The data show around 140,000 clones, over 65% seen once. Germline V gene sequence: CDR1 SGHNT, CDR2 YYREEE (reference sequence). Losses at the gene ends were 9 bases for V and 6 bases for J; bases not matched to a gene: 1. The CDR3 is 10 amino acids. This sequence joins TRBV5-4 and TRBJ2-3, with 7 bases aligning to TRBD1. This sequence originates from a female donor in good health and CMV-seronegative. Sequencing was performed on PBMCs. In DNA, the CDR3 is TGTGCCATACAGGGGGATACGCAGTATTTT. It codes for CAIQGDTQYF.